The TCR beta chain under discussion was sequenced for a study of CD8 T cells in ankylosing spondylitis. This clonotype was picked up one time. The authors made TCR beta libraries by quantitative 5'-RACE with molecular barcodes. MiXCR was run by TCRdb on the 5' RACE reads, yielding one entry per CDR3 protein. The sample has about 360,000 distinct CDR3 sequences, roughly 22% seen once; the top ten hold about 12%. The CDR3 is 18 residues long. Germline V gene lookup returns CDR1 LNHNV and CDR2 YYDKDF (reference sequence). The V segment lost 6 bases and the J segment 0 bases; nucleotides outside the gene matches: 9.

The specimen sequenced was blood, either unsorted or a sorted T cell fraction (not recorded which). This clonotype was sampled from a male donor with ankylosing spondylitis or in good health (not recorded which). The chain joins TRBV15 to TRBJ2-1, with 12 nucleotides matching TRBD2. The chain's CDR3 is CATRRTSGAPSSYNEQFF. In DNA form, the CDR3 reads TGTGCCACCAGACGGACTAGCGGGGCACCGAGCTCCTACAATGAGCAGTTCTTC. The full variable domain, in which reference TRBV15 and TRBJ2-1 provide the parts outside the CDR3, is DAMVIQNPRYQVTQFGKPVTLSCSQTLNHNVMYWYQQKSSQAPKLLFHYYDKDFNNEADTPDNFQSRRPNTSFCFLDIRSPGLGDTAMYLCATRRTSGAPSSYNEQFFGPGTRLTVL.